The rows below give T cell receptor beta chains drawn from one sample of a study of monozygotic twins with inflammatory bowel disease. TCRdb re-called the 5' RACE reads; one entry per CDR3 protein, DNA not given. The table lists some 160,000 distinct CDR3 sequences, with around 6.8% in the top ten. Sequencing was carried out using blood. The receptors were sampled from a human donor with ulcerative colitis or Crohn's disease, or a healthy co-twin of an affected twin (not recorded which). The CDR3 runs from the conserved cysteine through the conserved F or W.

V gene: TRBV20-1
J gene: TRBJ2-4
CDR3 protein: CSARVLRVAKNIQYF

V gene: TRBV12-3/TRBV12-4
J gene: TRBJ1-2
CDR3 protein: CASSGDSVHGYTF

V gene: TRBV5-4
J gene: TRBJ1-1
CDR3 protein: CASSHGGQGGMNTEAFF

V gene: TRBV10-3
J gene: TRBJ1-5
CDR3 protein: CAISEWRSGQPQHF

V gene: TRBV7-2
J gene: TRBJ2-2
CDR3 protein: CASSKGGRASTGELFF

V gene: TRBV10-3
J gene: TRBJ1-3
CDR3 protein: CAISVTGGWDTIYF

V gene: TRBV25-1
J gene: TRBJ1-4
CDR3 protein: CASSPIRDSDEKLFF

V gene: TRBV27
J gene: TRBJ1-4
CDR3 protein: CASSPRVDPNEKLFF

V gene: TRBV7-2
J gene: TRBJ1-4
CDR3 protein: CASRGRSNEKLFF

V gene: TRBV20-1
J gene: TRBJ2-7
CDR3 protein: CSGGKGARYEQYF

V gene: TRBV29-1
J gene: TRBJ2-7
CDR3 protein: CSVASRGLSEQYF

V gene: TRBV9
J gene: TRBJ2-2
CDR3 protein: CASSAYPNTGELFF

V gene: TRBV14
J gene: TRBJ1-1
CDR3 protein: CASSQDIVSEEAFF

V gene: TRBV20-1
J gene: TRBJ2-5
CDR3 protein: CSAKTGWETQYF

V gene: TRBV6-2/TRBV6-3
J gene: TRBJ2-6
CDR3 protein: CASSYQLTGSSGANVLTF

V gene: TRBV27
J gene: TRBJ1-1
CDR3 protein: CASSYRGGNTEAFF

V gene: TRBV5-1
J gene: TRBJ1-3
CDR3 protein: CASSTNRGSGNTIYF

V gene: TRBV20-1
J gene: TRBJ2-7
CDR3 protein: CRGGGLYEQYF

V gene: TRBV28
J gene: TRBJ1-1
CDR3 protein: CASSLNLGDFYTEAFF

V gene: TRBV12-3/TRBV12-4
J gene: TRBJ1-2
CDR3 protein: CASSYENNYGYTF